This T cell receptor (beta chain) was recovered during a study of cytomegalovirus exposure and HLA in healthy donors. Study at large: Genotyping showed around 81% of hundreds of donors falling in the Caucasian-associated ancestry cluster. Whole-study findings and limits: Specific recognition of CMV antigens was confirmed in vitro for a few chains (all CMV-associated).

Turning to this clone: Its antigen is unknown.

This CDR3 has 14 residues. V was pared by 6 bases and J by 9 bases, with 6 bases of the junction left unmatched. Germline lookup yields CDR1 MNHEY and CDR2 SVGAGI. In the PCR, 60 Vbeta and 13 Jbeta primers were used. Sequencing was performed with immunoSEQ multiplex PCR; in TCRdb, only in-frame clones are kept and a portion is missing. The sample lists under 200,000 clones; about four fifths were seen once. V gene TRBV6-5 combines with J gene TRBJ2-7; 15 bases line up with TRBD2. The sequenced sample was PBMCs. The origin of this receptor is a woman aged 50 to 60 in good health and CMV-seronegative. The CDR3 DNA reads TGTGCCAGCAGCCGGACTAGCGGGAGGGCCGGGCAGTACTTC. This codes for CASSRTSGRAGQYF.